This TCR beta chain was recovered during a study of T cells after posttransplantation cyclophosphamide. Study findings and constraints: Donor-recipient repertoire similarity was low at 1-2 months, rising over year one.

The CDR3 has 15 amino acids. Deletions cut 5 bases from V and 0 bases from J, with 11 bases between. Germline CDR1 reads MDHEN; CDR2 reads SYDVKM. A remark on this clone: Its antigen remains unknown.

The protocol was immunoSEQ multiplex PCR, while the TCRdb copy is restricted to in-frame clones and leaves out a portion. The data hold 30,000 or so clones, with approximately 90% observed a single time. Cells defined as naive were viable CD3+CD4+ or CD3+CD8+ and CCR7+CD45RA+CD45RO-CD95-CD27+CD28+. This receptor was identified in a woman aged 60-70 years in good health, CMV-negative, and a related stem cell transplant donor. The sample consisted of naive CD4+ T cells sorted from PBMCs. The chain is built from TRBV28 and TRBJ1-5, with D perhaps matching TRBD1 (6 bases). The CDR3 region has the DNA TGTGCCAGCAGTAGGGGGGGCCATAGCAATCAGCCCCAGCATTTT. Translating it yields CASSRGGHSNQPQHF.